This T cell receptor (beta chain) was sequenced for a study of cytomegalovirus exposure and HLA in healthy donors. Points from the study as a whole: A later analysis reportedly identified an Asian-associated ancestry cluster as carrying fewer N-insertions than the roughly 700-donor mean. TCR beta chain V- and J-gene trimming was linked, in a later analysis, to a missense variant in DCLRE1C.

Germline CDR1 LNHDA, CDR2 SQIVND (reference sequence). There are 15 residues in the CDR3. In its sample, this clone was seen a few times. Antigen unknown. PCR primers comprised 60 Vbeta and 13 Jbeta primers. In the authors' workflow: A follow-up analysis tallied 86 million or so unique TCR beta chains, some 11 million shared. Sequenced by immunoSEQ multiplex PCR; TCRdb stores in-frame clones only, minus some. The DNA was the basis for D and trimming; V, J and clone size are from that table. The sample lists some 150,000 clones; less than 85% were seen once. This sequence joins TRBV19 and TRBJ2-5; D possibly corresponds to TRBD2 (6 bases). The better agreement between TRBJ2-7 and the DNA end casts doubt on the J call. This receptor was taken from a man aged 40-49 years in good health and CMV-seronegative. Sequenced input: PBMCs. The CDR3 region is CASSIGAWGGYEQYF. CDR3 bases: TGTGCCAGTAGTATAGGGGCATGGGGAGGCTACGAGCAGTACTTC.